These 5 T cell receptor beta chains were sequenced from one sample in a study of cytomegalovirus exposure and HLA in healthy donors. Vbeta (60) and Jbeta (13) primers were used in the PCR. Only in-frame clones appear in the TCRdb table, and some are missing; sequencing was by immunoSEQ multiplex PCR. Among about 130,000 clones listed, roughly three quarters were seen once. Sequencing input: PBMCs. The receptors shown here come from a man aged 25 to 40 in good health and CMV-seronegative.

The chain couples TRBV4-3 to TRBJ1-4; 8 bases map to TRBD1. The CDR3 runs 16 residues. J was trimmed by 0 bases and V by 1 base; bases with no gene match: 1. CDR1 and CDR2 from the germline V gene are LGHNA and YSLEER. This chain's CDR3 is CASSQATGATNEKLFF. The CDR3 bases are TGCGCCAGCAGCCAAGCGACAGGGGCAACTAATGAAAAACTGTTTTTT.

The chain is built from TRBV30 and TRBJ2-5; 13 nucleotides match TRBD2. The CDR3 has 14 residues. J gave up 4 bases and V 1 base, and 0 bases lay outside the gene matches. CDR1 is GTSNPN and CDR2 is SVGIG in the germline V gene (reference sequence). CDR3 bases: TGTGCCTGGAGTGGACTAGCGGGAGGAGAGACCCAGTACTTC. Protein product: CAWSGLAGGETQYF.

The V gene is TRBV14, the J gene TRBJ1-1; D gene ambiguous. Trimming pared 5 bases from V and 9 bases from J, leaving 16 bases between. The germline V gene has CDR1 SGHDN and CDR2 FVKESK. CDR3 size: 13 residues. The CDR3 coding sequence is TGTGCCAGCAGCTCGCACAATTTTGGGCAAGCTTTCTTT. Translating gives CASSSHNFGQAFF.

Note on this clone: A junction end diverges from the germline sequence, so it may reflect a read error. V gene TRBV19 combines with J gene TRBJ1-1; 7 bases fit TRBD1. This CDR3 has 13 residues. CDR1 LNHDA and CDR2 SQIVND come from the germline V gene (reference sequence). The DNA for the CDR3 is TGTGCCTGTAGACAGGGATTGAACACTGAAGCTTTCTTT. This sequence encodes CACRQGLNTEAFF. Drawing the rest from reference TRBV19 and TRBJ1-1, the complete variable domain is DGGITQSPKYLFRKEGQNVTLSCEQNLNHDAMYWYRQDPGQGLRLIYYSQIVNDFQKGDIAEGYSVSREKKESFPLTVTSAQKNPTAFYLCACRQGLNTEAFFGQGTRLTVV.

As concerns this clone: The junction and the germline gene differ at one end; a read error may be behind it. The identical CDR3 is also encoded by other nucleotide sequences in the sample. V and J are TRBV13 and TRBJ2-7; tentatively, D is TRBD1 (6 bases). The CDR3 has 15 amino acids. The germline gives CDR1 PRHDT, CDR2 FYEKMQ (reference sequence). This CDR3 reads CASSSLTGPPYEQYF. For the CDR3, the DNA is TGCGCCAGCAGCTCATTGACAGGACCCCCCTACGAGCAGTACTTC.